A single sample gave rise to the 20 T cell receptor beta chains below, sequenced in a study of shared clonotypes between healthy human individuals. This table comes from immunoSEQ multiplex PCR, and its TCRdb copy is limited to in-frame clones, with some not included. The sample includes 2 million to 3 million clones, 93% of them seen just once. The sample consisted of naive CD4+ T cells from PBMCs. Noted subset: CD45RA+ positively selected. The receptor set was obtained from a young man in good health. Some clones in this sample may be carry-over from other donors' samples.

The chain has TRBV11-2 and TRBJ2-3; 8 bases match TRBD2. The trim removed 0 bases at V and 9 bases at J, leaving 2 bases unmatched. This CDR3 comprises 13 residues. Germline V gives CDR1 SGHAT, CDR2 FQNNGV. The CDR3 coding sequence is TGTGCCAGCAGCTTAGAGGGACTAGGCACGCAGTATTTT. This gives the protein CASSLEGLGTQYF.

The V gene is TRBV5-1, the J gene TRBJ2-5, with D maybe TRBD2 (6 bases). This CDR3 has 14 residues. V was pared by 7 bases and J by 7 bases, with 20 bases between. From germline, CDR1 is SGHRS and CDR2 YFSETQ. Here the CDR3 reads CASGSGTEEGTQYF. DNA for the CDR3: TGCGCCAGCGGATCCGGGACCGAGGAGGGGACCCAGTACTTC.

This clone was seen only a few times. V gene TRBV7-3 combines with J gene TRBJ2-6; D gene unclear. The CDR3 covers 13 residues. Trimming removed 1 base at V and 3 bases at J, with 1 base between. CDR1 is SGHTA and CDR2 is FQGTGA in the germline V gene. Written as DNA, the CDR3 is TGTGCCAGCAGCTTAATTGGGGCCAACGTCCTGACTTTC. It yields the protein CASSLIGANVLTF.

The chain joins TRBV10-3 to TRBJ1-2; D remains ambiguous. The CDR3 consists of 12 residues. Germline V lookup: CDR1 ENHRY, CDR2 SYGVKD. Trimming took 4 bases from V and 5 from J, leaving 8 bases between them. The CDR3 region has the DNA TGTGCCATCAGTGGGAATACATATGGCTACACCTTC. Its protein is CAISGNTYGYTF.

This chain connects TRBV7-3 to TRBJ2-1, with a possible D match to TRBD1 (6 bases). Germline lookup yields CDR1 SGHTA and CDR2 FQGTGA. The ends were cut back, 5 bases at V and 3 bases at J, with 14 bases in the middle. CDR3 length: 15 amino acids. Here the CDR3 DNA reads TGTGCCAGCAGCCCAGACAGGTCCCGCTACAATGAGCAGTTCTTC. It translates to CASSPDRSRYNEQFF.

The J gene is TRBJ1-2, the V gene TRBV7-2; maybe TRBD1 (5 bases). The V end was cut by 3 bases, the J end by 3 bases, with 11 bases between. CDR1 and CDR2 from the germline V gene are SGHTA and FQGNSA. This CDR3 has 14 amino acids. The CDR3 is CASSFGTGDYGYTF. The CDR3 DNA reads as TGTGCCAGCAGCTTCGGCACGGGGGACTATGGCTACACCTTC.

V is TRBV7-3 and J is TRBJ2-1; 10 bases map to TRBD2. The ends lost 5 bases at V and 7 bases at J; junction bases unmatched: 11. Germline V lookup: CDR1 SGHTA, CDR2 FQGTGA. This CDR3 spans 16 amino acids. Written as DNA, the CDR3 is TGTGCCAGCAGCCCCCGAAGCGGGAGGGCTATGAATGAGCAGTTCTTC. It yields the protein CASSPRSGRAMNEQFF.

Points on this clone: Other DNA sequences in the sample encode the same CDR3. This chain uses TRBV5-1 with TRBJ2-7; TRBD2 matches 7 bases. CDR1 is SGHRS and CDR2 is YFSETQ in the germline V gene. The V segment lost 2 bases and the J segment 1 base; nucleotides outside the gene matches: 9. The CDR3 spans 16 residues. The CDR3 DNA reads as TGCGCCAGCAGCTTAGTGGCTAGCGGATTATCCTACGAGCAGTACTTC. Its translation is CASSLVASGLSYEQYF.

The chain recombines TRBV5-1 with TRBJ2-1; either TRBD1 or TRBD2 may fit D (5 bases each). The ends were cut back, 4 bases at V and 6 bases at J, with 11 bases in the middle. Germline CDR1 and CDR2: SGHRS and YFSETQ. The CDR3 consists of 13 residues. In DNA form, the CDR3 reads TGCGCCAGCAGCCGGGACCCGGGCAATGAGCAGTTCTTC. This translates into CASSRDPGNEQFF.

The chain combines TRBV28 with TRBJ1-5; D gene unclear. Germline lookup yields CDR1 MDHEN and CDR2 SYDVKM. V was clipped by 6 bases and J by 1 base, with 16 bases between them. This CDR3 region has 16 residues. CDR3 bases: TGTGCCAGCAGCTCCCCCGGCGTCACGAGCAATCAGCCCCAGCATTTT. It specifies CASSSPGVTSNQPQHF.

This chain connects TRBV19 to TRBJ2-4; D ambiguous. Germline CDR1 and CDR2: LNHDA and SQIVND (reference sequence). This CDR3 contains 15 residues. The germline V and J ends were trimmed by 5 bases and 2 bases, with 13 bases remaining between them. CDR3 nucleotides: TGTGCCAGTAGTCCTTTTGGCCTCTCCAAAAACATTCAGTACTTC. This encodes CASSPFGLSKNIQYF.

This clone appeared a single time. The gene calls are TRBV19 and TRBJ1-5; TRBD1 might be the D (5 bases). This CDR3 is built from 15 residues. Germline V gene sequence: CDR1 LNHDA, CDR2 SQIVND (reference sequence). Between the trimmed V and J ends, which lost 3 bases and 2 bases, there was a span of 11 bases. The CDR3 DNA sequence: TGTGCCAGTAGTATGCTCCAGGGAGGCAATCAGCCCCAGCATTTT. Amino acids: CASSMLQGGNQPQHF.

The CDR3 region is CASSEAGRAADTQYF. CDR3 nucleotides: TGTGCCAGCAGTGAGGCGGGGAGGGCCGCAGATACGCAGTATTTT. The chain has TRBV25-1 and TRBJ2-3; 7 bases fit TRBD2. The CDR3 has 15 amino acids. Trimming removed 3 bases from V and 4 bases from J; junction bases left unmatched: 7. Germline CDR1 MGHDK, CDR2 SYGVNS.

The CDR3 DNA is TGTGCCAGCTCGCCCCACGCCGAGCAGTACTTC. Amino acid sequence: CASSPHAEQYF. The chain is built from TRBV18 and TRBJ2-7; D is undetermined. From germline, CDR1 is KGHSH and CDR2 LQKENI. This CDR3 comprises 11 residues. Trimming removed 6 bases at V and 6 bases at J, with 9 bases between.

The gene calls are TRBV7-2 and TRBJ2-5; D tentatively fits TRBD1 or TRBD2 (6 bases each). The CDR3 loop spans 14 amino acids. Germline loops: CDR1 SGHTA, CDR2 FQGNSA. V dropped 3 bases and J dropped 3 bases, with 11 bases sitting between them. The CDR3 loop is CASSFTRGEETQYF. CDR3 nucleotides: TGTGCCAGCAGCTTCACTAGGGGGGAAGAGACCCAGTACTTC. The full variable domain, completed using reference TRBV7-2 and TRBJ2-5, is GAGVSQSPSNKVTEKGKDVELRCDPISGHTALYWYRQSLGQGLEFLIYFQGNSAPDKSGLPSDRFSAERTGGSVSTLTIQRTQQEDSAVYLCASSFTRGEETQYFGPGTRLLVL.

CDR3 coding DNA: TGTGCCAGCAGCTTCGGGACAGGCCATGGCTACACCTTC. Amino acid sequence: CASSFGTGHGYTF. The V gene is TRBV6-5, the J gene TRBJ1-2; TRBD1 matches 8 bases. Trimming removed 6 bases from V and 6 bases from J; junction bases left unmatched: 6. Germline loops: CDR1 MNHEY, CDR2 SVGAGI. The CDR3 consists of 13 residues.

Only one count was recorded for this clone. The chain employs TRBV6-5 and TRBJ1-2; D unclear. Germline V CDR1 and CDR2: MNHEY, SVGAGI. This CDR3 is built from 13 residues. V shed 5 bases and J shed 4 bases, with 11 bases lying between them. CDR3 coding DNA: TGTGCCAGCAGTCTCGTGACTGGCTATGGCTACACCTTC. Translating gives CASSLVTGYGYTF.

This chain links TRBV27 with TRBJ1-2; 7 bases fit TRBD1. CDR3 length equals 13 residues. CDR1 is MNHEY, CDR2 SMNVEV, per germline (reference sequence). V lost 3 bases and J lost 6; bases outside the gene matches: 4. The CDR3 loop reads CASSFLGQDGYTF. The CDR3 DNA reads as TGTGCCAGCAGTTTCCTTGGACAGGATGGCTACACCTTC.

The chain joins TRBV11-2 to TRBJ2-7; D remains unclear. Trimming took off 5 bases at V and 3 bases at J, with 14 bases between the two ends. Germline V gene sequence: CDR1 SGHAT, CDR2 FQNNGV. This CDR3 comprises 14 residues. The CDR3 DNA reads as TGTGCCAGCAGCCTCGGGCCGTCCTACTACGAGCAGTACTTC. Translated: CASSLGPSYYEQYF.

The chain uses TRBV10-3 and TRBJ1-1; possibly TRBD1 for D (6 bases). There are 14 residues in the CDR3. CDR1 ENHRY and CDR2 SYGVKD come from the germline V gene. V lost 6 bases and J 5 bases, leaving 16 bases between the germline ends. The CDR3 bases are TGTGCCATCAGGTCGGGGGCGAGGGATACTGAAGCTTTCTTT. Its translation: CAIRSGARDTEAFF.